The 31 T cell receptor beta chains below were found in one sample sequenced in a study of graft-versus-host responses after intestinal transplantation. Repertoires were generated with immunoSEQ multiplex PCR, while TCRdb's copy carries only in-frame clones and drops some. Here the sample spans fewer than 25,000 clones, roughly 44% being singletons. The culture paired 200,000 irradiated violet-dye-labeled stimulators with 200,000 CFSE-labeled responders. The sequencing used alloreactive CD8+ T cells from a mixed lymphocyte reaction culture, collected before transplantation. This sample's subset: CFSE-low proliferating T cells sorted from roughly six-day pre-transplant mixed lymphocyte reaction (GvH or HvG direction). The receptors shown here come from a human patient who was an organ donor for intestinal transplantation.

V gene TRBV6-4 combines with J gene TRBJ1-1; D remains unclear. The CDR3 runs 13 residues. Looked up from germline, CDR1 is MRHNA and CDR2 is SNTAGT. Trimming stripped 5 bases from V and 1 base from J, with 8 bases between. CDR3 residues: CASSLTGNTEAFF. The CDR3 DNA sequence: TGTGCCAGCAGTCTGACGGGGAACACTGAAGCTTTCTTT.

The chain links TRBV5-1 to TRBJ1-2; D might be TRBD1 (5 bases). V lost 2 bases to trimming and J lost 3 bases, with 11 bases between them. The germline V gene has CDR1 SGHRS and CDR2 YFSETQ. The CDR3 length is 14 residues. CDR3 coding DNA: TGCGCCAGCAGCTTACCGGGACTGCACTATGGCTACACCTTC. Its protein is CASSLPGLHYGYTF.

The gene calls are TRBV4-1 and TRBJ1-4; 8 nucleotides align to TRBD1. With 2 bases clipped from V and 7 bases from J, the junction kept 12 bases outside the gene matches. CDR3 length: 17 residues. Looked up from germline, CDR1 is MGHRA and CDR2 is YSYEKL. In DNA form, the CDR3 reads TGCGCCAGCAGCCAACGACTGGGGACAGGTCTGGTTGAAAAACTGTTTTTT. The encoded protein is CASSQRLGTGLVEKLFF.

A few counts support this clone. The chain recombines TRBV4-2 with TRBJ2-5, with D maybe TRBD1 (5 bases). Per the germline V gene, CDR1 is LGHNA and CDR2 is YNFKEQ. Trimming left V 0 bases short and J 5 bases short, with 7 bases between. CDR3 size: 13 residues. In DNA, the CDR3 is TGTGCCAGCAGCCAAGAGAACAGGGAGACCCAGTACTTC. Protein sequence: CASSQENRETQYF.

This chain links TRBV2 with TRBJ2-1; D gene unclear. In germline, CDR1 is SNHLY, CDR2 FYNNEI. The V end was cut by 8 bases, the J end by 2 bases, with 13 bases between. This CDR3 region has 14 residues. CDR3 amino acids: CASRPHPPYNEQFF. The CDR3 DNA reads as TGTGCCAGCCGGCCCCACCCCCCCTACAATGAGCAGTTCTTC.

This chain links TRBV7-9 with TRBJ2-1; no clear D gene. V was cut by 5 bases and J by 7 bases, with 12 bases left in between. The CDR3 length is 13 residues. Germline CDR1 reads SEHNR; CDR2 reads FQNEAQ (reference sequence). The CDR3 DNA reads as TGTGCCAGCAGCCTGAGCGTAGAGAATGAGCAGTTCTTC. Its protein is CASSLSVENEQFF.

V is TRBV10-1 and J is TRBJ2-7, with D possibly being TRBD1 (5 bases). CDR1 and CDR2 (germline): WNHNN, SYGVQD (reference sequence). The CDR3 consists of 13 residues. V was clipped by 5 bases and J by 1 base, with 9 bases between them. CDR3 loop: CASSLDSSYEQYF. The DNA for the CDR3 is TGCGCCAGCAGTTTAGACAGTTCCTACGAGCAGTACTTC.

The V call is TRBV29-1, the J call TRBJ1-5, with a possible D match to TRBD1 (5 bases). The V end lost 0 bases, the J end lost 0 bases, and 12 bases lay between the germline ends. Germline lookup yields CDR1 SQVTM and CDR2 ANQGSEA. The CDR3 length is 16 residues. The CDR3 reads CSVEEPKTDSNQPQHF. The DNA for the CDR3 is TGCAGCGTTGAAGAGCCCAAGACAGATAGCAATCAGCCCCAGCATTTT. The full variable domain, its missing parts supplied by reference TRBV29-1 and TRBJ1-5, is SAVISQKPSRDICQRGTSLTIQCQVDSQVTMMFWYRQQPGQSLTLIATANQGSEATYESGFVIDKFPISRPNLTFSTLTVSNMSPEDSSIYLCSVEEPKTDSNQPQHFGDGTRLSIL.

This clone has only one observation. The V call is TRBV29-1, the J call TRBJ2-7; D uncertain. V lost 2 bases and J lost 2, with 10 bases in between. CDR1 and CDR2 (germline): SQVTM, ANQGSEA. The CDR3 covers 13 residues. The CDR3 region is CSVETTKTYEQYF. The CDR3 DNA sequence: TGCAGCGTTGAAACCACAAAAACCTACGAGCAGTACTTC.

This chain uses TRBV7-4 with TRBJ2-5; D is perhaps TRBD1 (6 bases). The germline V and J ends were trimmed by 7 bases and 0 bases, with 18 bases remaining between them. Germline CDR1 reads SGHVT; CDR2 reads SQSDAQ. CDR3 size: 16 residues. Here the CDR3 reads CASTSNRAVDQETQYF. DNA of the CDR3: TGTGCCAGCACCTCTAACAGGGCGGTAGACCAAGAGACCCAGTACTTC.

This chain joins TRBV11-2 and TRBJ2-1; TRBD2 agrees at 8 bases. V trimming: 3 bases; J trimming: 7 bases; junction bases outside the gene matches: 5. This CDR3 spans 14 amino acids. Germline assignment: CDR1 SGHAT and CDR2 FQNNGV. CDR3 sequence: CASSLTGTSNEQFF. As DNA, the CDR3 is TGTGCCAGCAGCTTGACCGGGACTAGTAATGAGCAGTTCTTC.

The table lists this clone with a few counts. The chain is built from TRBV13 and TRBJ2-5; D could derive from TRBD1 or TRBD2 (6 bases each). The length of the CDR3 is 16 residues. The V and J ends lost 5 bases and 0 bases respectively, with 16 bases between them. Germline CDR1 and CDR2: PRHDT and FYEKMQ (reference sequence). The CDR3: CASSPSGGPYQETQYF. The CDR3 DNA reads as TGTGCCAGCAGCCCCTCTGGGGGGCCGTACCAAGAGACCCAGTACTTC.

The chain uses TRBV11-2 and TRBJ2-1, with D possibly matching TRBD2 (5 bases). The V end was cut by 0 bases, the J end by 0 bases, with 9 bases between. This CDR3 has 16 amino acids. CDR1 and CDR2 from the germline V gene are SGHAT and FQNNGV. For the CDR3, the DNA is TGTGCCAGCAGCTTAGATCTCGGGATCTCCTACAATGAGCAGTTCTTC. Translating gives CASSLDLGISYNEQFF.

This clone has only one observation. The chain carries TRBV5-1 and TRBJ1-1; D gene unclear. Germline assignment: CDR1 SGHRS and CDR2 YFSETQ. This CDR3 has 14 amino acids. Trimming removed 0 bases from V and 2 bases from J, with 8 bases in between. CDR3 residues: CASSLVIGNTEAFF. The CDR3 DNA reads as TGCGCCAGCAGCTTGGTAATTGGAAACACTGAAGCTTTCTTT.

This clone showed up just a few times. This rearrangement joins TRBV6-1 to TRBJ2-5; TRBD1 matches at 9 bases. Trimming removed 5 bases from V and 4 bases from J; junction bases left unmatched: 5. CDR3 length: 14 residues. From germline, CDR1 is MNHNS and CDR2 SASEGT. CDR3 protein: CASSFTGGVETQYF. DNA for the CDR3: TGTGCCAGCAGTTTTACAGGGGGCGTAGAGACCCAGTACTTC.

CDR3 sequence (DNA): TGTGCCAGCAGCTTTGGCGGAGCCTCATCCCACGGTTTTACGCAGTTCTTC. Residues: CASSFGGASSHGFTQFF. The chain carries TRBV5-4 and TRBJ2-1; no definite D call. This CDR3 spans 17 amino acids. V was cut by 2 bases and J by 12 bases, with 27 bases left in between. The V gene's germline CDR1 is SGHNT and CDR2 YYREEE (reference sequence).

This chain joins TRBV5-4 and TRBJ2-2; D may correspond to TRBD1 or TRBD2 (6 bases each). This CDR3 has 14 residues. V shed 7 bases and J shed 7 bases, with 17 bases lying between them. The V gene's germline CDR1 is SGHNT and CDR2 YYREEE (reference sequence). The CDR3 region is CASYLWGAVGELFF. CDR3 nucleotides: TGTGCCAGCTACCTTTGGGGGGCCGTCGGGGAGCTGTTTTTT.

Here the CDR3 DNA reads TGTGCCAGCAGCCGGACAGGGCTTATTCAGTACTTC. It is translated as CASSRTGLIQYF. The gene calls are TRBV5-5 and TRBJ2-4, with 8 positions matching TRBD1. The CDR3 runs to 12 residues. CDR1 SGHKS and CDR2 YYEKEE come from the germline V gene (reference sequence). The V and J ends lost 4 bases and 10 bases, in that order; junction bases with no gene match: 4.

The chain carries TRBV6-1 and TRBJ1-5; D uncertain. The CDR3 extends over 14 amino acids. The germline V gene encodes CDR1 MNHNS and CDR2 SASEGT. V lost 4 bases and J 2 bases, leaving 9 bases between the germline ends. The DNA of the CDR3 is TGTGCCAGCAGTGTTGTAGAGGGCAATCAGCCCCAGCATTTT. As protein: CASSVVEGNQPQHF.

This clone was seen more than once but under ten times. Mismatch with germline at one junction end may stem from a read error. The rearrangement joins TRBV5-4 to TRBJ1-3; D might be TRBD1 (5 bases). The CDR3 is 16 amino acids. The germline V gene has CDR1 SGHNT and CDR2 YYREEE (reference sequence). This CDR3 reads CASSQDQGTSGNTIYF. As DNA, the CDR3 is TGCGCCAGCAGCCAAGATCAGGGCACCTCTGGAAACACCATATATTTT.

This rearrangement joins TRBV14 to TRBJ1-1; 7 bases are shared with TRBD1. This CDR3 contains 15 residues. Per germline, CDR1 SGHDN and CDR2 FVKESK. J was trimmed by 2 bases and V by 5 bases; bases with no gene match: 8. The CDR3 here is CASSLRDRVNTEAFF. The CDR3 DNA reads TGTGCCAGCAGCTTGCGAGACAGGGTTAACACTGAAGCTTTCTTT.

This chain links TRBV6-6 with TRBJ1-1; no clear D. Germline CDR1 MNHNY, CDR2 SVGAGI (reference sequence). The CDR3 runs 13 residues. The V gene lost 6 bases and the J gene lost 6 bases, with 14 bases spanning the gap. DNA for the CDR3: TGTGCCAGCAGAGTCTGGACGTCAGCTGAAGCTTTCTTT. Amino acid sequence: CASRVWTSAEAFF.

This clone was observed a few times. The J gene is TRBJ1-1, the V gene TRBV13; D possibly corresponds to TRBD1 (5 bases). V was cut by 1 base and J by 1 base, with 7 bases left in between. Germline V lookup: CDR1 PRHDT, CDR2 FYEKMQ (reference sequence). This CDR3 comprises 14 residues. The CDR3 spells CASSLAGQNTEAFF. In DNA form, the CDR3 reads TGTGCCAGCAGCTTAGCAGGGCAGAACACTGAAGCTTTCTTT.

This CDR3 is CASSLSGGLNEKLFF. The CDR3 DNA reads TGTGCCAGCAGTTTATCCGGCGGACTAAATGAAAAACTGTTTTTT. The chain employs TRBV28 and TRBJ1-4; no clear D gene. Germline-derived CDR1 and CDR2 are MDHEN and SYDVKM. V was pared by 1 base and J by 5 bases, with 11 bases between. The CDR3 contains 15 residues.

V gene TRBV5-4 combines with J gene TRBJ2-4, with D hard to call. The CDR3 is 14 amino acids. Germline V gene lookup returns CDR1 SGHNT and CDR2 YYREEE (reference sequence). V lost 4 bases and J 0 bases, leaving 8 bases between the germline ends. The CDR3 reads CASSRHLAKNIQYF. For the CDR3, the DNA is TGTGCCAGCAGCCGACACCTAGCCAAAAACATTCAGTACTTC.

This chain connects TRBV7-9 to TRBJ2-3; D possibly uses TRBD1 or TRBD2 (6 bases each). The CDR3 spans 18 residues. Germline V gene sequence: CDR1 SEHNR, CDR2 FQNEAQ (reference sequence). V gave up 2 bases and J gave up 4 bases, with 22 bases separating them. The CDR3 spells CASSLLSGAELGPDTQYF. CDR3 in DNA: TGTGCCAGCAGCTTATTGTCGGGGGCTGAGCTAGGCCCAGATACGCAGTATTTT.

The chain couples TRBV29-1 to TRBJ2-1; 14 bases map to TRBD2. The germline gives CDR1 SQVTM, CDR2 ANQGSEA. The CDR3 covers 16 residues. J lost 4 bases, V lost 1 base, and 3 bases had no gene match. In nucleotides, the CDR3 is TGCAGCGTTGAAGGACTAGCGGGAGGGCAGTACAATGAGCAGTTCTTC. It is translated as CSVEGLAGGQYNEQFF.

This sequence joins TRBV6-5 and TRBJ2-7; 10 bases map to TRBD2. This CDR3 is 15 amino acids long. Trimming at V came to 5 bases and at J to 6 bases, leaving 10 bases not matched to a gene. Germline CDR1 and CDR2: MNHEY and SVGAGI. The CDR3 DNA reads TGTGCCAGCAGTACTGGACTAGCGGCCCTTTTCGAGCAGTACTTC. As protein: CASSTGLAALFEQYF.

The V gene is TRBV7-6, the J gene TRBJ2-2; 7 bases line up with TRBD2. Germline CDR1 reads SGHVS; CDR2 reads FNYEAQ. The V gene end was trimmed by 6 bases and the J gene end by 0 bases; junction bases not matched to a gene: 7. The CDR3 is 16 residues long. The CDR3 DNA is TGTGCCAGCAGTCTTAGGCTAGCGGCGAACACCGGGGAGCTGTTTTTT. It translates to CASSLRLAANTGELFF.

The chain uses TRBV19 and TRBJ2-7; TRBD2 might be the D (5 bases). Germline V gene lookup returns CDR1 LNHDA and CDR2 SQIVND (reference sequence). With 4 bases removed from V and 4 bases from J, the gap between germline ends came to 11 bases. The CDR3 extends over 13 amino acids. CDR3 protein: CASSRPGRYEQYF. The CDR3 DNA is TGTGCCAGTAGTAGGCCTGGGAGATACGAGCAGTACTTC.

In this sample, this clone turned up a few times. CDR3 nucleotides: TGTGCCAGCAGTTTCTCCCCCCTGGCGGGAGCCTACGAGCAGTACTTC. This sequence encodes CASSFSPLAGAYEQYF. This rearrangement joins TRBV27 to TRBJ2-7; 7 nucleotides align to TRBD2. The V segment lost 3 bases and the J segment 2 bases; nucleotides outside the gene matches: 10. The germline V gene encodes CDR1 MNHEY and CDR2 SMNVEV (reference sequence). The length of the CDR3 is 16 residues.